Below are 4 T cell receptor beta chains sequenced from a single sample in a study of memory CD4+ T cells and cytomegalovirus serostatus. Single viable CD3+CD4+CD8-CD45RO+ cells were sorted as the memory CD4+ T cells. Sequencing used immunoSEQ multiplex PCR; TCRdb keeps in-frame clones, though not all of them. The sample records tens of thousands of clones, about 79% being singletons. Sequencing was carried out using memory CD4+ T cells from blood. These receptors came from an adult in good health and CMV-seronegative.

This sequence joins TRBV11-2 and TRBJ1-2; maybe TRBD1 (5 bases). The ends were cut back, 8 bases at V and 6 bases at J, with 19 bases in the middle. The CDR3 spans 14 residues. Germline-derived CDR1 and CDR2 are SGHAT and FQNNGV. This CDR3 is CASGRNRDLHGYTF. The CDR3 region has the DNA TGTGCCAGCGGAAGAAACCGGGACTTGCATGGCTACACCTTC.

V is TRBV7-9 and J is TRBJ1-1; no clear D gene. Looked up from germline, CDR1 is SEHNR and CDR2 is FQNEAQ (reference sequence). The CDR3 is 14 residues long. The V end was cut by 2 bases, the J end by 4 bases, with 11 bases between. CDR3 DNA sequence: TGTGCCAGCAGCTTACAGCATGTGGGCACTGAAGCTTTCTTT. It is translated as CASSLQHVGTEAFF.

The chain uses TRBV7-6 and TRBJ1-1, with D possibly being TRBD1 (5 bases). Germline CDR1 and CDR2: SGHVS and FNYEAQ. The CDR3 sequence is 15 residues long. Deletions cut 1 base from V and 10 bases from J, with 19 bases between. The CDR3 loop is CASSLVVGTPGSAFF. The CDR3 DNA follows: TGTGCCAGCAGCTTAGTCGTTGGGACCCCGGGCTCAGCTTTCTTT.

V and J are TRBV7-2 and TRBJ1-1; perhaps TRBD1 as D (5 bases). Germline CDR1 SGHTA, CDR2 FQGNSA. The CDR3 runs to 15 residues. V lost 5 bases and J lost 0, with 13 bases in between. The CDR3, as DNA: TGTGCCAGCAGCCCTCGACAGCCTCTGAACACTGAAGCTTTCTTT. As protein: CASSPRQPLNTEAFF.